This TCR beta chain is from a study of blood T cell repertoires in COVID-19. The CDR3 is 15 residues long. Germline V lookup: CDR1 SGHDN, CDR2 FVKESK. V was clipped by 6 bases and J by 1 base; unmatched bases: 9. The data were produced by immunoSEQ multiplex PCR, yet TCRdb's version contains in-frame clones alone and is incomplete. The table lists 210,000 or so clones, about four fifths of them singletons. Sequencing input: peripheral blood. The TCR sequence derives from a woman between 65 and 79 years old with active or convalescent COVID-19. The gene calls are TRBV14 and TRBJ2-7; 7 bases are a match to TRBD1. The CDR3 nucleotides read TGTGCCAGCAGGCGAGGTGGGACAGTTTCCTACGAGCAGTACTTC. Amino acids: CASRRGGTVSYEQYF. Looking up the rest from reference TRBV14 and TRBJ2-7 gives the full variable domain: EAGVTQFPSHSVIEKGQTVTLRCDPISGHDNLYWYRRVMGKEIKFLLHFVKESKQDESGMPNNRFLAERTGGTYSTLKVQPAELEDSGVYFCASRRGGTVSYEQYFGPGTRLTVT.